The 32 T cell receptor beta chains reported below all come from one sample, sequenced in a study of technical replicates of blood from several donors. Clones were sequenced by immunoSEQ multiplex PCR, and TCRdb holds only the in-frame ones, with some missing. The sample records tens of thousands of clones, 81% being singletons. The sample comprised PBMCs. These receptors originate from a human donor in good health. Some clones in this sample may be carry-over from other donors' samples.

The chain recombines TRBV4-1 with TRBJ2-2; D is undetermined. V was pared by 1 base and J by 6 bases, with 12 bases between. Germline assignment: CDR1 MGHRA and CDR2 YSYEKL. This CDR3 comprises 15 residues. The CDR3 nucleotides read TGCGCCAGCAGCCAAGTGAATAGCCCCGCCGGGGAGCTGTTTTTT. Amino acid sequence: CASSQVNSPAGELFF.

The genes are TRBV7-2 and TRBJ2-1; 9 nucleotides line up with TRBD1. The CDR3 is made up of 13 amino acids. The germline gives CDR1 SGHTA, CDR2 FQGNSA. The trim removed 5 bases at V and 8 bases at J, leaving 4 bases unmatched. The CDR3 nucleotides are TGTGCCAGCAGCGCGGGACAGGGCGATGAGCAGTTCTTC. It encodes CASSAGQGDEQFF.

This clone was recorded once. The chain links TRBV6-5 to TRBJ1-6; D not resolved. CDR3 length: 13 amino acids. The germline gives CDR1 MNHEY, CDR2 SVGAGI. The ends were cut back, 7 bases at V and 7 bases at J, with 11 bases in the middle. The CDR3 DNA is TGTGCCAGCACTCAACAGACAAATTCACCCCTCCACTTT. As protein: CASTQQTNSPLHF.

This clone was observed a few times. V is TRBV27 and J is TRBJ1-5, with a tentative D call TRBD1 (5 bases). CDR3 size: 13 residues. Germline V lookup: CDR1 MNHEY, CDR2 SMNVEV (reference sequence). Deletions cut 4 bases from V and 1 base from J, with 5 bases between. In DNA, the CDR3 is TGTGCCAGCAGTTGGACAAGCAATCAGCCCCAGCATTTT. This sequence encodes CASSWTSNQPQHF.

This clone came up a few times. The chain combines TRBV4-1 with TRBJ2-2; TRBD1 might be the D (5 bases). CDR3 length: 12 residues. Looked up from germline, CDR1 is MGHRA and CDR2 is YSYEKL. Trimming removed 1 base from V and 9 bases from J, with 6 bases in between. The CDR3 sequence is CASSQGGRELFF. CDR3 DNA sequence: TGCGCCAGCAGCCAAGGGGGCCGGGAGCTGTTTTTT.

This rearrangement joins TRBV13 to TRBJ1-3, with D maybe TRBD1 (6 bases). The CDR3 loop spans 16 amino acids. V lost 6 bases and J lost 0, with 15 bases in between. Germline CDR1 is PRHDT and CDR2 is FYEKMQ (reference sequence). The CDR3 protein is CASSRPVTGSGNTIYF. CDR3 sequence (DNA): TGTGCCAGCAGTAGACCGGTGACAGGCTCTGGAAACACCATATATTTT.

J is TRBJ2-3 and V is TRBV6-4; 8 positions agree with TRBD1. CDR1 MRHNA and CDR2 SNTAGT come from the germline V gene. The CDR3 consists of 16 residues. V was pared by 2 bases and J by 2 bases, with 6 bases of the junction left unmatched. The CDR3 loop is CASSDEAGGLTDTQYF. The CDR3 nucleotides read TGTGCCAGCAGTGACGAGGCAGGGGGCCTCACAGATACGCAGTATTTT.

J is TRBJ2-7 and V is TRBV6-4, with TRBD2 matching 9 bases. Trimming cost V 0 bases and J 0 bases; bases outside gene matches: 18. CDR3 length: 21 residues. The germline gives CDR1 MRHNA, CDR2 SNTAGT. CDR3 amino acids: CASSDSIAHLASGVLSYEQYF. The CDR3 nucleotides are TGTGCCAGCAGTGACTCGATAGCTCATCTGGCTAGCGGGGTTCTCTCCTACGAGCAGTACTTC.

This rearrangement joins TRBV5-1 to TRBJ2-5; 11 nucleotides align to TRBD2. The CDR3 totals 16 residues. Unmatched junction bases numbered 8, after V lost 2 bases and J lost 5 bases. In germline, CDR1 is SGHRS, CDR2 YFSETQ. CDR3 sequence (DNA): TGCGCCAGCAGCTTACTAGCGGGAGCTACAGGGGAGACCCAGTACTTC. Translating gives CASSLLAGATGETQYF.

Here the CDR3 DNA reads TGCGCCAGCAGCTTGAGATCGGAGGCGTCCGGCACAGATACGCAGTATTTT. The encoded protein is CASSLRSEASGTDTQYF. The chain has TRBV5-1 and TRBJ2-3, with D maybe TRBD2 (5 bases). Germline V gene lookup returns CDR1 SGHRS and CDR2 YFSETQ. V dropped 1 base and J dropped 1 base, with 16 bases sitting between them. The CDR3 sequence is 17 residues long.

The chain employs TRBV7-2 and TRBJ1-2; perhaps TRBD1 as D (5 bases). Trimming cost V 1 base and J 5 bases, with 20 bases left between them. The CDR3 covers 17 residues. Per germline, CDR1 SGHTA and CDR2 FQGNSA. CDR3 sequence reads: CASSLEGRARGSYGYTF. As DNA, the CDR3 is TGTGCCAGCAGCTTAGAAGGCAGGGCGCGGGGTTCGTATGGCTACACCTTC.

The CDR3 region is CASRRSSYNEQFF. CDR3 bases: TGTGCCAGCAGGCGTAGCTCCTACAATGAGCAGTTCTTC. This sequence joins TRBV6-1 and TRBJ2-1; D uncertain. Germline V gives CDR1 MNHNS, CDR2 SASEGT. Between the trimmed V and J ends, which lost 6 bases and 0 bases, there was a span of 6 bases. The CDR3 totals 13 residues.

The J gene is TRBJ1-1, the V gene TRBV10-3, with no clear D. V was pared by 6 bases and J by 1 base, with 6 bases between. This CDR3 is 12 amino acids long. Germline CDR1 and CDR2: ENHRY and SYGVKD. DNA of the CDR3: TGTGCCATCAGCCCGGGGAACACTGAAGCTTTCTTT. Protein: CAISPGNTEAFF.

This sequence joins TRBV28 and TRBJ2-7, with a tentative D call TRBD2 (7 bases). V lost 5 bases, J lost 5 bases, and 22 bases lay in between. There are 16 residues in the CDR3. Germline V gene lookup returns CDR1 MDHEN and CDR2 SYDVKM. The CDR3: CASSLIRGAGRDEQYF. The CDR3, as DNA: TGTGCCAGCAGTCTTATTCGGGGGGCAGGCAGGGACGAGCAGTACTTC.

The rearrangement links TRBV7-2 to TRBJ2-1, with no clear D. In germline, CDR1 is SGHTA, CDR2 FQGNSA. Trimming took 5 bases from V and 8 from J, leaving 13 bases between them. This CDR3 has 13 amino acids. This chain's CDR3 is CASSPAPVDEQFF. DNA for the CDR3: TGTGCCAGCAGCCCCGCTCCCGTAGATGAGCAGTTCTTC.

The chain joins TRBV6-1 to TRBJ1-1; 9 positions agree with TRBD1. Trimming removed 7 bases from V and 4 bases from J; junction bases left unmatched: 10. Germline CDR1 MNHNS, CDR2 SASEGT. The CDR3 has 15 residues. CDR3 protein: CASTPIQGAGTEAFF. The CDR3 DNA sequence: TGTGCCAGCACACCGATACAGGGGGCGGGCACTGAAGCTTTCTTT.

There are many counts of this clone. This sequence joins TRBV5-1 and TRBJ1-1; D remains unclear. Trimming removed 0 bases from V and 0 bases from J, with 12 bases in between. Germline CDR1 reads SGHRS; CDR2 reads YFSETQ. The CDR3 spans 16 residues. The CDR3 loop is CASSLGRGRMNTEAFF. CDR3 bases: TGCGCCAGCAGCTTGGGGCGGGGTAGAATGAACACTGAAGCTTTCTTT.

The chain couples TRBV10-3 to TRBJ2-5; 13 bases agree with TRBD2. Germline V gives CDR1 ENHRY, CDR2 SYGVKD. V trimming: 3 bases; J trimming: 5 bases; junction bases outside the gene matches: 6. CDR3 length: 16 amino acids. The CDR3 DNA is TGTGCCATCAGTGACTACGGGACTAGCGGGACTGAGACCCAGTACTTC. Translating it yields CAISDYGTSGTETQYF.

The chain couples TRBV5-1 to TRBJ1-6, with D possibly TRBD1 on 5 matching bases. Germline values: CDR1 SGHRS, CDR2 YFSETQ. There are 18 residues in the CDR3. Trimming removed 0 bases at V and 0 bases at J, with 13 bases between. The CDR3, as DNA: TGCGCCAGCAGCTTGGATCGGCAGGGAAGCTCCTATAATTCACCCCTCCACTTT. As protein: CASSLDRQGSSYNSPLHF.

This clone was detected once. The chain employs TRBV18 and TRBJ2-2; possibly TRBD1 for D (6 bases). This CDR3 has 15 residues. The germline V and J ends were trimmed by 1 base and 7 bases, with 13 bases remaining between them. Germline loops: CDR1 KGHSH, CDR2 LQKENI. CDR3 sequence: CASSPRGTYLGELFF. CDR3 sequence (DNA): TGTGCCAGCTCACCACGGGGGACATACCTCGGGGAGCTGTTTTTT.

This clone occurred once. This chain joins TRBV7-8 and TRBJ2-7; a possible D gene is TRBD1 (5 bases). The V end was cut by 2 bases, the J end by 1 base, with 6 bases between. Germline V gene lookup returns CDR1 SGHVS and CDR2 FQNEAQ. The CDR3 runs 13 residues. The CDR3: CASSLSGSYEQYF. Written as DNA, the CDR3 is TGTGCCAGCAGCTTATCAGGGTCCTACGAGCAGTACTTC.

The V gene is TRBV4-1, the J gene TRBJ2-5; 9 nucleotides line up with TRBD1. J gave up 4 bases and V 4 bases, and 4 bases lay outside the gene matches. Germline CDR1 is MGHRA and CDR2 is YSYEKL. This CDR3 comprises 14 residues. The CDR3 DNA follows: TGCGCCAGCAGCCGGACAGGGGTATTAGAGACCCAGTACTTC. Protein product: CASSRTGVLETQYF.

V gene TRBV5-5 combines with J gene TRBJ2-4; 9 bases are shared with TRBD1. CDR3 length: 15 amino acids. Losses at the gene ends were 4 bases for V and 4 bases for J; bases not matched to a gene: 6. The germline CDR1 and CDR2 sequences are SGHKS and YYEKEE (reference sequence). CDR3 coding DNA: TGTGCCAGCAGCGGGACCGGGACAGGGAAAAACATTCAGTACTTC. Its protein product is CASSGTGTGKNIQYF.

CDR3 coding DNA: TGTGCCAGCTCACCCCTAGCGGGGCAGGACAATGAGCAGTTCTTC. Amino acids: CASSPLAGQDNEQFF. The chain recombines TRBV18 with TRBJ2-1, with 9 bases matching TRBD2. V lost 3 bases, J lost 5 bases, and 5 bases stayed unmatched. The germline V gene encodes CDR1 KGHSH and CDR2 LQKENI. This CDR3 comprises 15 residues.

V gene TRBV6-5 combines with J gene TRBJ2-5; 7 bases are shared with TRBD2. Trimming took 0 bases from V and 2 from J; bases not matched to a gene: 3. The CDR3 covers 15 residues. Germline V gene lookup returns CDR1 MNHEY and CDR2 SVGAGI. CDR3 coding DNA: TGTGCCAGCAGTTACTCGGGGAGGGTTCAAGAGACCCAGTACTTC. Amino acid sequence: CASSYSGRVQETQYF.

The rearrangement uses TRBV28 and TRBJ2-2, with 8 bases identical to TRBD2. The CDR3 covers 16 residues. CDR1 is MDHEN, CDR2 SYDVKM, per germline. V gave up 3 bases and J gave up 6 bases; unmatched junction bases: 9. The CDR3 loop reads CASSFRREGPSGELFF. The DNA for the CDR3 is TGTGCCAGCAGTTTTAGACGGGAGGGCCCTTCCGGGGAGCTGTTTTTT.

The chain carries TRBV9 and TRBJ2-3, with 9 positions matching TRBD2. Germline loops: CDR1 SGDLS, CDR2 YYNGEE. The CDR3 extends over 16 amino acids. The J segment lost 5 bases and the V segment lost 1 base, leaving 8 bases of the junction unmatched. CDR3 region: CASSVNLAGTVDTQYF. The DNA of the CDR3 is TGTGCCAGCAGCGTAAATCTAGCGGGGACGGTAGATACGCAGTATTTT.

In its sample, this clone was seen once. The V and J genes are TRBV11-3 and TRBJ2-3; 7 bases align to TRBD2. The CDR3 has 14 amino acids. Germline V gives CDR1 SGHNT, CDR2 YENEEA. Trimming cost V 4 bases and J 6 bases; bases outside gene matches: 7. CDR3 sequence reads: CASSSPREADTQYF. DNA for the CDR3: TGTGCCAGCAGCTCCCCCCGGGAGGCCGATACGCAGTATTTT.

This chain connects TRBV19 to TRBJ2-7; 9 bases line up with TRBD2. With 10 bases clipped from V and 0 bases from J, the junction kept 1 base outside the gene matches. The CDR3 is 12 residues long. Per the germline V gene, CDR1 is LNHDA and CDR2 is SQIVND (reference sequence). CDR3 coding DNA: TGTGCCACTAGCGGGGTCTCCTACGAGCAGTACTTC. It translates to CATSGVSYEQYF.

The rearrangement joins TRBV7-9 to TRBJ2-3, with a weak D call TRBD2 (5 bases). CDR3 length equals 14 residues. Between the trimmed V and J ends, which lost 3 bases and 1 base, there was a span of 8 bases. Germline V gene sequence: CDR1 SEHNR, CDR2 FQNEAQ (reference sequence). This CDR3 is CASSFGRGTDTQYF. CDR3 nucleotide sequence: TGTGCCAGCAGCTTTGGGCGGGGCACAGATACGCAGTATTTT.

The V gene is TRBV4-2, the J gene TRBJ2-6, with D tentatively TRBD2 (5 bases). This CDR3 has 17 amino acids. V lost 0 bases to trimming and J lost 0 bases, with 9 bases between them. Germline values: CDR1 LGHNA, CDR2 YNFKEQ. The CDR3 DNA reads as TGTGCCAGCAGCCAAGATAGAGGGAGCTCTGGGGCCAACGTCCTGACTTTC. Its protein is CASSQDRGSSGANVLTF.

The rearrangement joins TRBV18 to TRBJ1-3; TRBD1 matches at 7 bases. Germline V gene data show CDR1 as KGHSH and CDR2 as LQKENI. V dropped 6 bases and J dropped 4; count of bases not matched to a gene: 3. This CDR3 comprises 13 residues. For the CDR3, the DNA is TGTGCCAGCTCCGAGGGACAGGGAAACACCATATATTTT. Amino acid sequence: CASSEGQGNTIYF.